The clone carrying this T cell receptor beta chain was seen a few times. As yet, its antigen is unknown. V gave up 0 bases and J gave up 8 bases, with 25 bases separating them. The length of the CDR3 is 17 residues. Germline V CDR1 and CDR2: DFQATT, SNEGSKA (reference sequence). A second about 6 to 12 cycle PCR used barcoded and J-beta primers. Paired-end reads containing CDR3 totaled no fewer than 3 million for each sample. TCRdb re-called the 5' RACE reads with MiXCR, one entry per CDR3 protein. The sample has hundreds of thousands of distinct CDR3 sequences, about 55% seen once. The data originate from a study of blood T cells in healthy people across ages. Study-wide findings and caveats: Diversity estimates from one million T cells were considered underestimates.

The specimen was blood. The V and J genes are TRBV20-1 and TRBJ1-2; perhaps TRBD1 as D (5 bases). The clonotype comes from an older man in good health. CDR3 sequence: CSARDSGAVGSLPGYTF. Written as DNA, the CDR3 is TGCAGTGCTAGAGATAGTGGGGCGGTCGGGTCATTGCCCGGCTACACCTTC.